The present entry profiles one TCR beta chain with its context. There is no known antigen for this receptor. No much larger clonotype is one base removed from it; base qualities were not supplied. TCRbeta CDR3 regions were amplified from genomic DNA using the immunoSEQ Assay, a bias-controlled multiplex PCR. The source study handled its data this way. The number of nucleated cells in each sample was estimated by amplification of reference gene primers within the assay. To quantify the absolute abundance of each unique TCRbeta CDR3 rearrangement, sequence reads were collapsed and filtered. For each sample, productive Simpson clonality was calculated as the square root of Simpson's diversity index across productive rearrangements. TCRdb mirrors the immuneACCESS table, restricted to in-frame sequences. Some clones are absent from its copies; in checked studies, under half trace to an unresolved V gene, and the reason for the others is unknown. The V and J calls and clone size come from that table; D and trimming were worked out from the DNA. Here the sample has 450,000 to 500,000 clones; approximately 86% occur a single time. The top ten hold roughly 0.72% of the sample.

This sample is drawn from a study of blood T cell repertoires in COVID-19 (dated by TCRdb to 2018 to 2021). For the study in its entirety: Samples from collaborators originated in the United States, Italy and Spain and spanned both the acute and convalescent phases of COVID-19. The prospective study material was composed of cDNA or gDNA derived from T cells, B-cell-depleted T cells, or PBMCs. Deeply sampled blood TCRbeta repertoires from subjects exposed to, actively infected with, or recovered from COVID-19 were included in the dataset. The repertoires were made available in a free public database intended to serve as a resource for research on the immune response to SARS-CoV-2. The samples were drawn from two sources: the first 160 participants of the ongoing ImmuneRACE study, and over 1,000 subjects contributed by 6 global collaborators. Nearly every sample came with metadata listing a de-identified subject ID, COVID-19 status, age in years and sex. Where available, HLA class I and class II types were obtained from metadata supplied by the sample provider rather than from assay-based typing. The investigation overall reported the following: The amount of clinical and demographic metadata varied by source and participant and was provided uncurated.

Participants in the prospective study were enrolled through a virtual design, were aged roughly 18 to 95 years, and lived in under 25 United States geographic areas. Cohort assignment in the prospective study relied on participant-reported clinical history from a screening survey and a study questionnaire. ImmuneRACE Cohort 3 recovered participants were defined by two consecutive negative NP/OP PCR tests, healthcare professional clearance, or symptom resolution. In the prospective study, whole blood, serum and a nasopharyngeal or oropharyngeal swab were collected from each participant by mobile phlebotomists. Additional blood draws and questionnaires over an approximately 2-month period could optionally be provided by prospective study participants. Blood samples from the prospective study were shipped frozen or at room temperature prior to DNA extraction. V loses 5 bases, J loses 4 bases, and the germline ends lie 21 bases apart. From cysteine to phenylalanine, the CDR3 is 16 amino acids long. The sequence is cut down to CDR3 DNA, 48 bases in frame from base 1. CDR1 MNHEY and CDR2 SMNVEV were looked up in the germline V gene (reference sequence).

Sequencing was carried out using PBMCs or T cells enriched from blood (not recorded which). The sequence links TRBV27 to TRBJ2-7, with a weak D call of TRBD2 (7 bases match). The receptor comes from a woman younger than 35 who had recovered from COVID-19. The CDR3 corresponds to CASSPGGGGSAYEQYF. DNA sequence: TGTGCCAGCAGTCCGGGGGGCGGGGGTTCCGCTTACGAGCAGTACTTC.